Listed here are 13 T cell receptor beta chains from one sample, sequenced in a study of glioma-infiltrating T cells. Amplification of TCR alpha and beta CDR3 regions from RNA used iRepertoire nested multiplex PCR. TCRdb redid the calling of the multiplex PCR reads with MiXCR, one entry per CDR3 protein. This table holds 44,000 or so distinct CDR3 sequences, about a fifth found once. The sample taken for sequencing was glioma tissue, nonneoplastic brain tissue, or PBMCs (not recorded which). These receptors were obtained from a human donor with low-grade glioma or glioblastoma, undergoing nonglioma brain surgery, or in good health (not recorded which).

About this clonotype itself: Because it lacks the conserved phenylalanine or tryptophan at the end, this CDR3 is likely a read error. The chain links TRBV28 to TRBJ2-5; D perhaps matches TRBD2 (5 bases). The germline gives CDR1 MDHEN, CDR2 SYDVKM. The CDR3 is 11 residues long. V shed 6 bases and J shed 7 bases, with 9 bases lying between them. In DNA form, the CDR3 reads TGTGCCAGCAGCCTTGCGGGGACCCAGTACCTC. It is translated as CASSLAGTQYL.

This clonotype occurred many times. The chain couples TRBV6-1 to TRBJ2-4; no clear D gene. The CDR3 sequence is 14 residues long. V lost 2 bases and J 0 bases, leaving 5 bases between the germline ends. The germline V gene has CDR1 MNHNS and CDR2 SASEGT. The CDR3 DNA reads TGTGCCAGCAGTGAAAGGCTAGCCAAAAACATTCAGTACTTC. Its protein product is CASSERLAKNIQYF.

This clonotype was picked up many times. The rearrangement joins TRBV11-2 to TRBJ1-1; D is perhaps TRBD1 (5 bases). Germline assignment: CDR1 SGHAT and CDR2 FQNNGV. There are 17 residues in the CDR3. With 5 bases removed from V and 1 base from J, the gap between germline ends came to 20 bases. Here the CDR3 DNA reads TGTGCCAGCAGCAGCCGGAGTCTGGGGGTGAAGAACACTGAAGCTTTCTTT. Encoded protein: CASSSRSLGVKNTEAFF.

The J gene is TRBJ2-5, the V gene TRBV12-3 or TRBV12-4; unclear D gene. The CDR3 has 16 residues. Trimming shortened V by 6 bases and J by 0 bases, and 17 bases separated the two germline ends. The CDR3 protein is CASSLSGRRYQETQYF. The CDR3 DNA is TGTGCCAGCAGCCTATCAGGAAGACGGTACCAAGAGACCCAGTACTTC.

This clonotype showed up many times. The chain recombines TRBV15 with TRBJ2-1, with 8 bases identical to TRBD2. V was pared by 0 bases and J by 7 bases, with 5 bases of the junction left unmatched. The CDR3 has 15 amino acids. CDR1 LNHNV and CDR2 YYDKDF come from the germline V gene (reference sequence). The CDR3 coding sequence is TGTGCCACCAGCAGAGACCGATTAGCGGGAAATGAGCAGTTCTTC. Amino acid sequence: CATSRDRLAGNEQFF.

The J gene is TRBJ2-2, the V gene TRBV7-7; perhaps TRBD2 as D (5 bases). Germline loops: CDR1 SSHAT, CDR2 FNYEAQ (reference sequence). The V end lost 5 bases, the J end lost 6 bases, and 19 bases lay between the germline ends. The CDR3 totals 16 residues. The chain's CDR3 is CASSPRTSVKAGELFF. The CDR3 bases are TGTGCCAGCAGCCCTCGTACTAGTGTAAAAGCCGGGGAGCTGTTTTTT.

The CDR3 coding sequence is TGCAGTGCTCTACAGGCCACAGATACGCAGTATTTT. Translated, it gives CSALQATDTQYF. The chain combines TRBV20-1 with TRBJ2-3; D might be TRBD1 (5 bases). Trimming removed 5 bases at V and 2 bases at J, with 8 bases between. The CDR3 contains 12 residues. CDR1 and CDR2 (germline): DFQATT, SNEGSKA (reference sequence).

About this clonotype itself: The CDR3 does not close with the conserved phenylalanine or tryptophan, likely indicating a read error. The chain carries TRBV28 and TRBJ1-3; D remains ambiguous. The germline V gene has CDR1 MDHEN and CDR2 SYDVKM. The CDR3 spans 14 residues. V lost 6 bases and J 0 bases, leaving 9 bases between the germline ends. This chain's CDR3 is CASRTLSSGNTIYS. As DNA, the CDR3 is TGTGCCAGCAGGACACTGAGCTCTGGAAACACCATATATTCT.

CDR3 in DNA: TGCGCCAGTTTTGGCGGGACAGTGAACACTGAAGCTTTCTTT. Translation: CASFGGTVNTEAFF. The chain carries TRBV5-1 and TRBJ1-1; 7 nucleotides agree with TRBD1. This CDR3 is 14 amino acids long. Germline-derived CDR1 and CDR2 are SGHRS and YFSETQ. With V trimmed by 8 bases and J by 0 bases, 7 bases remained unmatched.

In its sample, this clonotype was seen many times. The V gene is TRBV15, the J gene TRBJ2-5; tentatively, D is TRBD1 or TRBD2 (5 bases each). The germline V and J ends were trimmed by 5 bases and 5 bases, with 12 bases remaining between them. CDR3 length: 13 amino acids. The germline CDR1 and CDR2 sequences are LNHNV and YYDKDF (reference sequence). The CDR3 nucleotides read TGTGCCACCAGCCCCCGCCGGGGCGAGACCCAGTACTTC. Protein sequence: CATSPRRGETQYF.

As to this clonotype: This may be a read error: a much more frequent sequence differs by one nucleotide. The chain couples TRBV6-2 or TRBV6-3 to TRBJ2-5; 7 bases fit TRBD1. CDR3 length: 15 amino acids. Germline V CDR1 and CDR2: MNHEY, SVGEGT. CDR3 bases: TGTGCCGGCAGTTTATCTTCAGGGGGATTAGAGACCCAGTACTTC. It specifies CAGSLSSGGLETQYF.

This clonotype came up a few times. Here the CDR3 DNA reads TGTGCCAGCAGCCCAGCCGGGACGGTCACAGATACGCAGTATTTT. Protein: CASSPAGTVTDTQYF. This chain joins TRBV9 and TRBJ2-3; the D call may be TRBD1 or TRBD2 (5 bases each). The CDR3 runs 15 residues. The V end was cut by 4 bases, the J end by 2 bases, with 14 bases between. Per the germline V gene, CDR1 is SGDLS and CDR2 is YYNGEE.

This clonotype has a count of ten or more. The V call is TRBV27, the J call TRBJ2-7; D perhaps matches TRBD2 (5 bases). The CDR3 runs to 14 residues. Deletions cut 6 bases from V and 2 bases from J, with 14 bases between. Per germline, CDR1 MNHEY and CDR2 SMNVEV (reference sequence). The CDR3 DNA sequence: TGTGCCAGCAGACTTAGCGCTTCCCCCTACGAGCAGTACTTC. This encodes CASRLSASPYEQYF.